This T cell receptor beta chain was recovered during a study of T-cell reconstitution after alpha-beta-depleted transplantation in children. For TCRbeta, the library was prepared with unique molecular identifiers. TCRdb itself ran the PCR reads through MiXCR, one entry per CDR3 protein. Of approximately 290,000 distinct CDR3 sequences in the sample, 11% were seen once. The sample holds many counts of this clonotype. The antigen remains unidentified. In germline, CDR1 is SGDLS, CDR2 YYNGEE. This CDR3 comprises 11 residues. Trimming shortened V by 8 bases and J by 7 bases, and 10 bases separated the two germline ends. Study observations and caveats: From newly produced T cells came most of the T-cell counts and diversity one year after transplant. Expanded graft clones numbering several hundred reportedly gave rise to alpha-beta T cells about two months after transplant.

The V gene is TRBV9, the J gene TRBJ1-3; D gene uncertain. The clonotype was recovered from a male patient between 2 and 15 years old who had a stem cell transplant for chronic granulomatous disease, so the T cells may come from the graft donor. Material: peripheral blood, obtained 180 days after TCRalphabeta/CD19-depleted stem cell transplant. The DNA of the CDR3 is TGTGCCAGGGATGTTCCGAACACCATATATTTT. This gives the protein CARDVPNTIYF.